This TCR beta chain originates from a study of metastatic and nonmetastatic thyroid tumors. The CDR3 length is 15 residues. Germline assignment: CDR1 MDHEN and CDR2 SYDVKM. V was pared by 5 bases and J by 0 bases, with 3 bases of the junction left unmatched. TCRdb used MiXCR to call clones anew from the PCR reads. The sample consists of more than 20,000 clones, 10% to 15% of them appearing once. Study-wide findings and caveats: Significantly greater TCR beta diversity was reportedly found in malignant thyroid tumors than in benign nodules (in blood and tumor).

Thyroid surgery took place with no prior treatment in any patient. This clone was found many times. What it binds is unknown. The chain uses TRBV28 and TRBJ2-2; 7 bases match TRBD2. This clonotype originated in a female donor with papillary thyroid cancer or a benign thyroid nodule (not recorded which). Some clones in this sample may be carry-over from other donors' samples. The sequenced material came from blood. The DNA for the CDR3 is TGTGCCAGCAGTCTCGGGACTACGAACACCGGGGAGCTGTTTTTT. Translating gives CASSLGTTNTGELFF.